This T cell receptor beta chain was obtained from a study of blood T cell repertoires in COVID-19. Sequencing used immunoSEQ multiplex PCR; TCRdb keeps in-frame clones, though not all of them. The repertoire holds hundreds of thousands of clones, about 90% seen once, with about 7% in the top ten. V lost 4 bases to trimming and J lost 3 bases; unmatched junction nucleotides: 9. The CDR3 contains 15 residues. CDR1 is SNHLY, CDR2 FYNNEI, per germline. V and J are TRBV2 and TRBJ2-7, with TRBD2 matching 7 bases. Sequenced material: peripheral blood. This receptor was obtained from a woman between 65 and 79 years old with COVID-19, enrolled during active disease. The CDR3 spells CASSGNTGLLYEQYF. DNA of the CDR3: TGTGCCAGCAGTGGGAACACGGGACTACTCTACGAGCAGTACTTC. The variable domain in full, completed from reference TRBV2 and TRBJ2-7, reads EPEVTQTPSHQVTQMGQEVILRCVPISNHLYFYWYRQILGQKVEFLVSFYNNEISEKSEIFDDQFSVERPDGSNFTLKIRSTKLEDSAMYFCASSGNTGLLYEQYFGPGTRLTVT.